These 14 T cell receptor beta chains were all obtained from the same sample, sequenced in a study of blood T cell repertoires in COVID-19. Some clones are missing from TCRdb's copy, which holds only in-frame ones; the method was immunoSEQ multiplex PCR. In the table there are 70,000 to 95,000 clones, 90% of which are singletons. The sample taken for sequencing was peripheral blood. Every receptor here comes from a human donor with active COVID-19. The donor label of this sample is uncertain.

This sequence joins TRBV6-5 and TRBJ2-3; 9 bases fit TRBD2. Germline lookup yields CDR1 MNHEY and CDR2 SVGAGI. V lost 2 bases to trimming and J lost 3 bases; unmatched junction nucleotides: 3. The CDR3 length is 15 residues. The CDR3 loop reads CASSYVAGGTDTQYF. CDR3 bases: TGTGCCAGCAGTTACGTCGCGGGGGGGACAGATACGCAGTATTTT.

V usage is TRBV5-4 and J usage is TRBJ2-7, with D unclear. Looked up from germline, CDR1 is SGHNT and CDR2 is YYREEE (reference sequence). This CDR3 is 14 amino acids long. V was trimmed by 0 bases and J by 0 bases, leaving 7 bases between them. CDR3 residues: CASSLAGSSYEQYF. CDR3 bases: TGTGCCAGCAGCTTGGCCGGGTCCTCCTACGAGCAGTACTTC. Filled out from reference TRBV5-4 and TRBJ2-7, the complete variable domain reads ETGVTQSPTHLIKTRGQQVTLRCSSQSGHNTVSWYQQALGQGPQFIFQYYREEENGRGNFPPRFSGLQFPNYSSELNVNALELDDSALYLCASSLAGSSYEQYFGPGTRLTVT.

The CDR3 spells CASSTTILTYNEQFF. The CDR3 nucleotides are TGTGCCAGCAGCACTACTATATTAACCTACAATGAGCAGTTCTTC. The genes are TRBV7-9 and TRBJ2-1; no reliable D call. This CDR3 contains 15 residues. Germline assignment: CDR1 SEHNR and CDR2 FQNEAQ (reference sequence). Trimming removed 5 bases at V and 2 bases at J, with 13 bases between.

The chain uses TRBV6-5 and TRBJ1-1, with TRBD1 identical over 7 bases. With V trimmed by 5 bases and J by 4 bases, 4 bases remained unmatched. CDR1 and CDR2 from the germline V gene are MNHEY and SVGAGI. This CDR3 spans 13 amino acids. The CDR3: CASSTDRATEAFF. CDR3 in DNA: TGTGCCAGCAGTACCGACAGGGCCACTGAAGCTTTCTTT.

This clone showed up just once. The chain combines TRBV7-6 with TRBJ1-2; 8 bases match TRBD1. The CDR3 is 17 residues long. From germline, CDR1 is SGHVS and CDR2 FNYEAQ. With 5 bases clipped from V and 0 bases from J, the junction kept 11 bases outside the gene matches. In DNA, the CDR3 is TGTGCCAGCAGCCCTGGACAGGGCACTACCTCTAACTATGGCTACACCTTC. Residues: CASSPGQGTTSNYGYTF.

The chain combines TRBV5-5 with TRBJ2-3; D is unclear. The CDR3 sequence is 13 residues long. The V gene lost 6 bases and the J gene lost 2 bases, with 10 bases spanning the gap. Per the germline V gene, CDR1 is SGHKS and CDR2 is YYEKEE (reference sequence). CDR3 bases: TGTGCCAGCACCATGACAACCACAGATACGCAGTATTTT. Protein sequence: CASTMTTTDTQYF.

The chain uses TRBV6-5 and TRBJ2-3; 13 bases fit TRBD2. V lost 4 bases to trimming and J lost 6 bases; unmatched junction nucleotides: 4. CDR3 length: 15 residues. In germline, CDR1 is MNHEY, CDR2 SVGAGI. This chain's CDR3 is CASSSLAGGEDTQYF. CDR3 nucleotides: TGTGCCAGCAGTTCACTAGCGGGGGGGGAGGATACGCAGTATTTT.

The chain employs TRBV5-1 and TRBJ2-7; weak D call: TRBD1 (5 bases). V lost 4 bases and J lost 3, with 14 bases in between. Looked up from germline, CDR1 is SGHRS and CDR2 is YFSETQ. CDR3 size: 14 residues. DNA for the CDR3: TGCGCCAGCAGCCGCGACAGTACGGTCTACGAGCAGTACTTC. Protein sequence: CASSRDSTVYEQYF.

The chain employs TRBV5-6 and TRBJ1-5; TRBD1 is a possible D gene (5 bases). Germline V CDR1 and CDR2: SGHDT, YYEEEE. Trimming shortened V by 3 bases and J by 5 bases, and 18 bases separated the two germline ends. The CDR3 runs to 16 residues. In DNA, the CDR3 is TGTGCCAGCAGCTCCCTATCGGGCAGGGAGGATCAGCCCCAGCATTTT. It yields the protein CASSSLSGREDQPQHF.

The chain recombines TRBV4-3 with TRBJ1-1; TRBD1 matches at 9 bases. From germline, CDR1 is LGHNA and CDR2 YSLEER. The CDR3 is 15 residues long. V shed 0 bases and J 7 bases; nucleotides not matched to a gene: 6. CDR3 amino acids: CASSQERQGGFEAFF. CDR3 DNA: TGCGCCAGCAGCCAAGAAAGACAGGGGGGATTTGAAGCTTTCTTT.

This clone was seen a few times. The J gene is TRBJ1-2, the V gene TRBV19, with unresolved D. Trimming shortened V by 6 bases and J by 8 bases, and 10 bases separated the two germline ends. Germline lookup yields CDR1 LNHDA and CDR2 SQIVND (reference sequence). The length of the CDR3 is 11 residues. For the CDR3, the DNA is TGTGCCAGTAGAGCCATGTGGGGCTACACCTTC. It codes for CASRAMWGYTF.

The rearrangement joins TRBV6-5 to TRBJ1-6; D is perhaps TRBD1 (6 bases). The CDR3 spans 14 residues. Germline-derived CDR1 and CDR2 are MNHEY and SVGAGI. V dropped 6 bases and J dropped 7 bases, with 13 bases sitting between them. Here the CDR3 reads CASSLDRQNSPLHF. CDR3 coding DNA: TGTGCCAGCAGCCTAGACAGGCAGAATTCACCCCTCCACTTT.

The chain recombines TRBV5-4 with TRBJ2-1, with 10 nucleotides matching TRBD2. This CDR3 contains 16 residues. J was trimmed by 8 bases and V by 2 bases; bases with no gene match: 10. Germline CDR1 is SGHNT and CDR2 is YYREEE (reference sequence). DNA for the CDR3: TGTGCCAGCAGCTTATTTGTATCTACTAGCGGGGATGAGCAGTTCTTC. This codes for CASSLFVSTSGDEQFF.

The chain carries TRBV7-2 and TRBJ2-3, with TRBD1 matching 9 bases. Germline V gene sequence: CDR1 SGHTA, CDR2 FQGNSA. The CDR3 covers 15 residues. Trimming at V came to 5 bases and at J to 1 base, leaving 4 bases not matched to a gene. CDR3 in DNA: TGTGCCAGCAGCCCTCGGACAGGGGGCACAGATACGCAGTATTTT. As protein: CASSPRTGGTDTQYF. The full variable domain, its missing parts supplied by reference TRBV7-2 and TRBJ2-3, is GAGVSQSPSNKVTEKGKDVELRCDPISGHTALYWYRQSLGQGLEFLIYFQGNSAPDKSGLPSDRFSAERTGGSVSTLTIQRTQQEDSAVYLCASSPRTGGTDTQYFGPGTRLTVL.